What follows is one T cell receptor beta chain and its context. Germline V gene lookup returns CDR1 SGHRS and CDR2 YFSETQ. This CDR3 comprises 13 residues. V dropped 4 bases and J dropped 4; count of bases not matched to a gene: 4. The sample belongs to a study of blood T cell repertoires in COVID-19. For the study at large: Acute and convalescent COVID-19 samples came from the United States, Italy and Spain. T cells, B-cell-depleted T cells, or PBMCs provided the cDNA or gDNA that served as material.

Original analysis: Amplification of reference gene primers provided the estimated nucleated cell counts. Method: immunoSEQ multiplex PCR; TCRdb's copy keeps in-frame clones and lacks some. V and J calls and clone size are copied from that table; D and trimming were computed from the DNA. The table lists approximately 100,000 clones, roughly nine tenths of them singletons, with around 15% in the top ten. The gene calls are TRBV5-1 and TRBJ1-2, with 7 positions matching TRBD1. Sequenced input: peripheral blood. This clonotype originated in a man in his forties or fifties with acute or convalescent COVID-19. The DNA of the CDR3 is TGCGCCAGCAGCACGGGACAGACCTATGGCTACACCTTC. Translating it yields CASSTGQTYGYTF.